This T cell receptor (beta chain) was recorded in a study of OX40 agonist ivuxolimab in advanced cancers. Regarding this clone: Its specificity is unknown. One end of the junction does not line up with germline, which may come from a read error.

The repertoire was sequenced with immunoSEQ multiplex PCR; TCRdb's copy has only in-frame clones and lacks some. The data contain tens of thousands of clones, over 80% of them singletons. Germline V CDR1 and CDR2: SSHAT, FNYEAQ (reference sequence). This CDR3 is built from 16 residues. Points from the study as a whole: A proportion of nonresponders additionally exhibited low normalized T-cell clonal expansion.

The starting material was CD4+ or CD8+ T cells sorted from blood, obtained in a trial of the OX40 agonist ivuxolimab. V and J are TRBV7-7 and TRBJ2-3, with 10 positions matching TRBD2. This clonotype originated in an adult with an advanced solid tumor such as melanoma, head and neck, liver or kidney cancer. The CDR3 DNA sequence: TGTGCTAGCAGCTTAGGGCTAGCGGGGGGCACAGATACGCAGTATTTT. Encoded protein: CASSLGLAGGTDTQYF.